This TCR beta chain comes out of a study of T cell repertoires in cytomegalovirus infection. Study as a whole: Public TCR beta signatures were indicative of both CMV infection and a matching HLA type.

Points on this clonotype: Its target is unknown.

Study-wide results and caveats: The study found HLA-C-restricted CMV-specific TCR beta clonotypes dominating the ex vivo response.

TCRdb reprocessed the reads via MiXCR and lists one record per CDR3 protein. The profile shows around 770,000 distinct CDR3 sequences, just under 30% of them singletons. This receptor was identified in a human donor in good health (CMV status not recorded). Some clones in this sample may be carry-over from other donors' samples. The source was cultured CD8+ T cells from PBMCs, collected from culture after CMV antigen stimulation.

The CDR3 DNA reads as TGTGCCAGCAGCTTAGAACCAACCCGTGCAGATACGCAGTATTTT. Its protein product is CASSLEPTRADTQYF. The chain recombines TRBV7-9 with TRBJ2-3; D remains ambiguous. The length of the CDR3 is 15 residues. Germline V gene data show CDR1 as SEHNR and CDR2 as FQNEAQ (reference sequence). V lost 1 base and J 4 bases, leaving 12 bases between the germline ends.